The 24 T cell receptor beta chains listed next were all sequenced from one sample in a study of blood T cell repertoires in COVID-19. Sequencing was performed with immunoSEQ multiplex PCR; in TCRdb, only in-frame clones are kept and a portion is missing. The table includes fewer than 300,000 clones, more than 70% detected once. Sequencing was performed on peripheral blood. All receptors derive from a woman under 30 with acute or convalescent COVID-19.

This clone was detected ten times or more. The V gene is TRBV13, the J gene TRBJ2-1, with TRBD2 matching over 7 bases. CDR1 is PRHDT and CDR2 is FYEKMQ in the germline V gene (reference sequence). The ends lost 5 bases at V and 5 bases at J; junction bases unmatched: 6. There are 14 residues in the CDR3. In nucleotides, the CDR3 is TGTGCCAGCAGCGGCAAGCGGGGACACAATGAGCAGTTCTTC. Its translation is CASSGKRGHNEQFF.

V usage is TRBV10-2 and J usage is TRBJ2-1; 7 nucleotides line up with TRBD1. From germline, CDR1 is WSHSY and CDR2 SAAADI. The V and J ends lost 5 bases and 4 bases, in that order; junction bases with no gene match: 2. The CDR3 has 13 residues. Here the CDR3 DNA reads TGCGCCAGCAGTCTGGACAGGTACAATGAGCAGTTCTTC. Residues: CASSLDRYNEQFF.

The rearrangement joins TRBV5-6 to TRBJ2-1, with TRBD2 as a possible D gene (6 bases). CDR1 and CDR2 (germline): SGHDT, YYEEEE. CDR3 length: 14 residues. Trimming pared 5 bases from V and 0 bases from J, leaving 9 bases between. The CDR3 reads CASRRTNSYNEQFF. The CDR3 nucleotides are TGTGCCAGCAGAAGGACTAACTCCTACAATGAGCAGTTCTTC.

The rearrangement joins TRBV27 to TRBJ2-7; 7 positions agree with TRBD1. CDR3 size: 15 residues. Trimming at V came to 2 bases and at J to 0 bases, leaving 4 bases not matched to a gene. Germline CDR1 and CDR2: MNHEY and SMNVEV (reference sequence). The CDR3 reads CASSLAGGSSYEQYF. Written as DNA, the CDR3 is TGTGCCAGCAGTTTAGCAGGGGGTTCCTCCTACGAGCAGTACTTC.

This rearrangement joins TRBV19 to TRBJ1-5, with D unresolved. The CDR3 length is 15 residues. Germline V lookup: CDR1 LNHDA, CDR2 SQIVND (reference sequence). V shed 6 bases and J shed 0 bases, with 12 bases lying between them. The chain's CDR3 is CASSPEGNSNQPQHF. The DNA of the CDR3 is TGTGCCAGTAGCCCAGAGGGCAATAGCAATCAGCCCCAGCATTTT.

The chain couples TRBV6-1 to TRBJ2-4; D may be TRBD2 (6 bases). V lost 0 bases and J lost 1, with 19 bases in between. The CDR3 sequence is 19 residues long. CDR1 is MNHNS and CDR2 is SASEGT in the germline V gene. The CDR3 reads CASSEAGWTGEGAKNIQYF. The CDR3 DNA is TGTGCCAGCAGTGAAGCGGGTTGGACGGGAGAGGGGGCCAAAAACATTCAGTACTTC.

In DNA, the CDR3 is TGTGCCAGCCAGCAAGACAGGGCTAACTATGGCTACACCTTC. Translation gives CASQQDRANYGYTF. V usage is TRBV28 and J usage is TRBJ1-2; 7 nucleotides agree with TRBD1. In germline, CDR1 is MDHEN, CDR2 SYDVKM. The CDR3 extends over 14 amino acids. V shed 8 bases, J shed 0 bases, and the junction held 6 bases outside the gene matches.

V gene TRBV5-1 combines with J gene TRBJ1-1; TRBD1 matches 7 bases. Germline assignment: CDR1 SGHRS and CDR2 YFSETQ. CDR3 length equals 17 residues. Losses at the gene ends were 0 bases for V and 2 bases for J; bases not matched to a gene: 10. The CDR3 coding sequence is TGCGCCAGCAGCTTGGGATTGACCGGGACAGATAACACTGAAGCTTTCTTT. It codes for CASSLGLTGTDNTEAFF. The full variable domain, its missing parts supplied by reference TRBV5-1 and TRBJ1-1, is KAGVTQTPRYLIKTRGQQVTLSCSPISGHRSVSWYQQTPGQGLQFLFEYFSETQRNKGNFPGRFSGRQFSNSRSEMNVSTLELGDSALYLCASSLGLTGTDNTEAFFGQGTRLTVV.

This clone appeared once. The V and J genes are TRBV7-2 and TRBJ1-3; D is ambiguous. The CDR3 consists of 14 residues. V lost 5 bases, J lost 1 base, and 9 bases lay in between. Per germline, CDR1 SGHTA and CDR2 FQGNSA. The CDR3 DNA follows: TGTGCCAGCAGCGACCAGGTTTCTGGAAACACCATATATTTT. Protein: CASSDQVSGNTIYF.

This clone was seen a handful of times. The rearrangement joins TRBV19 to TRBJ2-1, with 13 bases aligning to TRBD2. The V segment lost 7 bases and the J segment 7 bases; nucleotides outside the gene matches: 4. The CDR3 runs 14 residues. The V gene's germline CDR1 is LNHDA and CDR2 SQIVND (reference sequence). The CDR3 coding sequence is TGTGCCAGTACCCCGACTAGCGGGAGGAATGAGCAGTTCTTC. This gives the protein CASTPTSGRNEQFF.

This rearrangement joins TRBV4-3 to TRBJ2-1; possibly TRBD1 for D (5 bases). The CDR3 totals 16 residues. The ends were cut back, 1 base at V and 4 bases at J, with 14 bases in the middle. CDR1 is LGHNA and CDR2 is YSLEER in the germline V gene. Here the CDR3 reads CASSQVGDLNYNEQFF. The DNA of the CDR3 is TGCGCCAGCAGCCAAGTAGGGGATCTTAATTACAATGAGCAGTTCTTC.

The rearrangement links TRBV4-1 to TRBJ1-1; D call uncertain. Germline V gene lookup returns CDR1 MGHRA and CDR2 YSYEKL. V dropped 3 bases and J dropped 0 bases, with 8 bases sitting between them. CDR3 length: 14 residues. In nucleotides, the CDR3 is TGCGCCAGCAGCCAGGCCCAGTTGAACACTGAAGCTTTCTTT. This sequence encodes CASSQAQLNTEAFF.

V and J are TRBV13 and TRBJ2-1; 8 nucleotides align to TRBD2. The V gene end was trimmed by 4 bases and the J gene end by 8 bases; junction bases not matched to a gene: 13. The CDR3 extends over 16 amino acids. CDR1 PRHDT and CDR2 FYEKMQ come from the germline V gene (reference sequence). The CDR3 nucleotides are TGTGCCAGCAGCTCACTAGGGACACCGGGGGGGGATGAGCAGTTCTTC. Protein product: CASSSLGTPGGDEQFF.

V and J are TRBV6-5 and TRBJ1-2; a weak D match, TRBD1 (5 bases). The germline CDR1 and CDR2 sequences are MNHEY and SVGAGI. Trimming left V 6 bases short and J 2 bases short, with 16 bases between. The CDR3 length is 15 residues. CDR3 protein: CASRLTGLGNYGYTF. DNA for the CDR3: TGTGCCAGCAGGCTTACAGGTCTTGGGAACTATGGCTACACCTTC.

The chain uses TRBV7-2 and TRBJ1-4; 9 bases are a match to TRBD1. With V trimmed by 3 bases and J by 0 bases, 8 bases remained unmatched. The CDR3 is made up of 18 amino acids. Per the germline V gene, CDR1 is SGHTA and CDR2 is FQGNSA. In DNA form, the CDR3 reads TGTGCCAGCAGCTTCGACGGGACAGGGTTTGCAACTAATGAAAAACTGTTTTTT. Translation gives CASSFDGTGFATNEKLFF.

The rearrangement joins TRBV6-2 or TRBV6-3 to TRBJ1-5, with D unclear. The V gene's germline CDR1 is MNHEY and CDR2 SVGEGT. V dropped 6 bases and J dropped 9 bases, with 27 bases sitting between them. This CDR3 has 17 amino acids. CDR3 sequence reads: CASSQSAAGENRRPQHF. DNA for the CDR3: TGTGCCAGCAGCCAGTCGGCCGCCGGGGAAAATCGCCGGCCCCAGCATTTT.

This clone turned up a few times. The CDR3 DNA reads TGTGCCAGCAGCCTACTAGCGGGAGTTGAGACCCAGTACTTC. Translation: CASSLLAGVETQYF. The chain uses TRBV6-5 and TRBJ2-5; TRBD2 matches 11 bases. Germline values: CDR1 MNHEY, CDR2 SVGAGI. Trimming at V came to 6 bases and at J to 5 bases, leaving 5 bases not matched to a gene. The CDR3 loop spans 14 amino acids.

This chain uses TRBV27 with TRBJ2-7; the D gene is possibly TRBD2 (6 bases). Germline assignment: CDR1 MNHEY and CDR2 SMNVEV (reference sequence). Trimming took off 1 base at V and 2 bases at J, with 12 bases between the two ends. The CDR3 totals 15 residues. CDR3 coding DNA: TGTGCCAGCAGTTTATATCGCGGACTAACCTACGAGCAGTACTTC. Translated, it gives CASSLYRGLTYEQYF.

The rearrangement joins TRBV7-9 to TRBJ2-7; 7 nucleotides agree with TRBD1. Per germline, CDR1 SEHNR and CDR2 FQNEAQ (reference sequence). V shed 5 bases, J shed 5 bases, and the junction held 9 bases outside the gene matches. The CDR3 has 14 amino acids. CDR3 bases: TGTGCCAGCAGCAGCCGGGACAGACACAACGAGCAGTACTTC. This translates into CASSSRDRHNEQYF.

This sequence joins TRBV18 and TRBJ2-2, with 10 bases identical to TRBD1. Germline loops: CDR1 KGHSH, CDR2 LQKENI. The CDR3 length is 16 residues. V dropped 4 bases and J dropped 5; count of bases not matched to a gene: 7. The CDR3 sequence: CASSLRTGGATGELFF. The CDR3 nucleotides are TGTGCCAGCTCACTCCGGACAGGGGGTGCAACCGGGGAGCTGTTTTTT.

The chain recombines TRBV4-3 with TRBJ2-1; TRBD2 matches at 16 bases. The trim removed 0 bases at V and 7 bases at J, leaving 9 bases unmatched. The CDR3 has 19 residues. In germline, CDR1 is LGHNA, CDR2 YSLEER. The CDR3 loop is CASSQEGTSGRVTVNEQFF. The CDR3 DNA reads TGCGCCAGCAGCCAAGAAGGGACTAGCGGGAGGGTAACCGTGAATGAGCAGTTCTTC.

The J gene is TRBJ2-3, the V gene TRBV13; 7 nucleotides align to TRBD1. The CDR3 runs to 17 residues. From germline, CDR1 is PRHDT and CDR2 FYEKMQ (reference sequence). The J segment lost 2 bases and the V segment lost 0 bases, leaving 8 bases of the junction unmatched. This chain's CDR3 is CASSLGLGTAHTDTQYF. Written as DNA, the CDR3 is TGTGCCAGCAGCTTAGGCCTCGGGACAGCCCACACAGATACGCAGTATTTT.

This clone occurred many times. The chain has TRBV10-3 and TRBJ2-5, with TRBD2 matching 11 bases. V shed 4 bases and J 7 bases; nucleotides not matched to a gene: 5. The CDR3 covers 14 residues. Germline V gene sequence: CDR1 ENHRY, CDR2 SYGVKD. CDR3 in amino acids: CAISVAGGLGTQYF. Here the CDR3 DNA reads TGTGCCATCAGTGTAGCGGGAGGGCTGGGGACCCAGTACTTC.

This rearrangement joins TRBV7-9 to TRBJ1-3, with D unclear. The ends were cut back, 6 bases at V and 6 bases at J, with 15 bases in the middle. This CDR3 region has 14 residues. Germline lookup yields CDR1 SEHNR and CDR2 FQNEAQ (reference sequence). DNA for the CDR3: TGTGCCAGCAGTCCGTGGGAGGTCCCAAACACCATATATTTT. This codes for CASSPWEVPNTIYF.